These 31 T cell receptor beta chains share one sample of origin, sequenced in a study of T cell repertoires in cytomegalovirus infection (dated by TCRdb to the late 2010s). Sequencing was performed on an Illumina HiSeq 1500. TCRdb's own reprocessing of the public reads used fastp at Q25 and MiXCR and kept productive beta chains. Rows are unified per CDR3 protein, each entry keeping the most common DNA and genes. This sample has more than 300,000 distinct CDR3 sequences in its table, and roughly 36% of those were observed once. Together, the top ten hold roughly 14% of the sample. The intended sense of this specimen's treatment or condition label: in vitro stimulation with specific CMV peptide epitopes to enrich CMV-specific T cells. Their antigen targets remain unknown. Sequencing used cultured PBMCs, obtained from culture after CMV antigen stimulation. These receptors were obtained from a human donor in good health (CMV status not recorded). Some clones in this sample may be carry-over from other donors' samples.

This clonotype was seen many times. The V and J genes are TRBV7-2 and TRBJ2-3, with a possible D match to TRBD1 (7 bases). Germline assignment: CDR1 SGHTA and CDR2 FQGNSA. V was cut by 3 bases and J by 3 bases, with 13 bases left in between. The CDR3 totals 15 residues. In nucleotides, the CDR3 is TGTGCCAGCAGCTTTTGGCAGGGGGGTACAGATACGCAGTATTTT. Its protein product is CASSFWQGGTDTQYF. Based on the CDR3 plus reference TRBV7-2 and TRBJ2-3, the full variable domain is GAGVSQSPSNKVTEKGKDVELRCDPISGHTALYWYRQSLGQGLEFLIYFQGNSAPDKSGLPSDRFSAERTGGSVSTLTIQRTQQEDSAVYLCASSFWQGGTDTQYFGPGTRLTVL.

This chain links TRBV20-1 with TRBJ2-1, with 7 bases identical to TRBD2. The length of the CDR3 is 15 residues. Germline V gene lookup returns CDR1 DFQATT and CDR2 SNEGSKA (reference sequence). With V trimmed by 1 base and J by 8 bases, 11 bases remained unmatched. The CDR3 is CSARGGTTMGYEQFF. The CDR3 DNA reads TGCAGTGCTAGAGGCGGGACTACCATGGGGTATGAGCAGTTCTTC.

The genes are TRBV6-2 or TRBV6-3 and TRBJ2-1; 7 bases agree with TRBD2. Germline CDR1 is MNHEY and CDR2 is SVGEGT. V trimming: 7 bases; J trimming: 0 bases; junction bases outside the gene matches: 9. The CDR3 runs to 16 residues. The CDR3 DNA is TGTGCCAGCACCATAAGGGGCGGGAGCTCCTACAATGAGCAGTTCTTC. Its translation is CASTIRGGSSYNEQFF.

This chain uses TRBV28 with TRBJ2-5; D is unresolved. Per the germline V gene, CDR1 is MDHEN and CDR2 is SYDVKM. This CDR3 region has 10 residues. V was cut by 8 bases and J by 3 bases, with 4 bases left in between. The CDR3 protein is CASYKETQYF. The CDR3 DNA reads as TGTGCCAGCTATAAAGAGACCCAGTACTTC.

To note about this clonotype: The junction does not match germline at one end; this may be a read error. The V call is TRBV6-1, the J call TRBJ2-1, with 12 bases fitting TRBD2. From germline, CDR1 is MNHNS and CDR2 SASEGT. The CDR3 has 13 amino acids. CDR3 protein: CASREGLAGKEFF. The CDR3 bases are TGTGCCAGCAGGGAAGGACTAGCGGGAAAAGAGTTCTTC.

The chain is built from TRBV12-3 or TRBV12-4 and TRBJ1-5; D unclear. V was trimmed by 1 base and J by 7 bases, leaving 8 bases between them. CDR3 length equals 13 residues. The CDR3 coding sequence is TGTGCCAGCAGTTTAGAAGCGAGGCAGCCCCAGCATTTT. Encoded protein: CASSLEARQPQHF.

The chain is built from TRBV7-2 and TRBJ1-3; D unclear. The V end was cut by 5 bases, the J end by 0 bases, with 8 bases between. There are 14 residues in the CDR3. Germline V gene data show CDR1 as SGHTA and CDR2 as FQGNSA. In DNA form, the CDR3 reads TGTGCCAGCAGCAGACAAGACTCTGGAAACACCATATATTTT. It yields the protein CASSRQDSGNTIYF.

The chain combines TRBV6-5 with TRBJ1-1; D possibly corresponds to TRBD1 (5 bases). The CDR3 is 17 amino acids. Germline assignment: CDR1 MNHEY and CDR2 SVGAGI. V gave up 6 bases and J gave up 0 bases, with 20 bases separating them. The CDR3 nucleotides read TGTGCCAGCAGCACCGGGACCCTGAGGCTGATGAACACTGAAGCTTTCTTT. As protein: CASSTGTLRLMNTEAFF.

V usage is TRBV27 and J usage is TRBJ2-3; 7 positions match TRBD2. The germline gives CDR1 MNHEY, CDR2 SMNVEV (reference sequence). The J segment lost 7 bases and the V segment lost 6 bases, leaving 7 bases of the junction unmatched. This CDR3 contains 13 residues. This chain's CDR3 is CASRTGGRNTQYF. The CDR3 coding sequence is TGTGCCAGCAGAACCGGCGGGAGAAATACGCAGTATTTT.

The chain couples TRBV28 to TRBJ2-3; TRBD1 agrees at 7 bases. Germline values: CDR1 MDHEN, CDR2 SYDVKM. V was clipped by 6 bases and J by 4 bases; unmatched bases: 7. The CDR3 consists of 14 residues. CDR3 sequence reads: CASRPTGTADTQYF. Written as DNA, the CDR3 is TGTGCCAGCAGGCCGACAGGGACCGCAGATACGCAGTATTTT.

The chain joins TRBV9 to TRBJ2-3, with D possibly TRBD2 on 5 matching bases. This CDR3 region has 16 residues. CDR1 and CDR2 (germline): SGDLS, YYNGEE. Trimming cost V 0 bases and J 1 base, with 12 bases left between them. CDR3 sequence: CASSVGVRGGTDTQYF. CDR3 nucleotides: TGTGCCAGCAGCGTAGGGGTCCGGGGAGGCACAGATACGCAGTATTTT.

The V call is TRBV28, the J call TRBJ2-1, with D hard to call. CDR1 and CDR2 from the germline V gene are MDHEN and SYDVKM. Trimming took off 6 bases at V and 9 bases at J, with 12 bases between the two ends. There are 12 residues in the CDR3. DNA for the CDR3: TGTGCCAGCAGGACCTCGTTTGGTGAGCAGTTCTTC. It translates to CASRTSFGEQFF.

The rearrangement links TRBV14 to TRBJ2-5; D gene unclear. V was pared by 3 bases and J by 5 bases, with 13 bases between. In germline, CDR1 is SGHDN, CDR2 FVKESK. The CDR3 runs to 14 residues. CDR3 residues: CASSQEGFRETQYF. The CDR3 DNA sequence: TGTGCCAGCAGCCAGGAAGGCTTTCGGGAGACCCAGTACTTC.

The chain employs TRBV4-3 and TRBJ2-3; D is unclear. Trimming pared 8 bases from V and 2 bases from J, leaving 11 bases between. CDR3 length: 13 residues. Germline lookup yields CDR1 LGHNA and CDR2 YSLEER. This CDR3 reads CASCYRLTDTQYF. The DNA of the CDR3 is TGCGCCAGCTGCTACAGACTCACAGATACGCAGTATTTT.

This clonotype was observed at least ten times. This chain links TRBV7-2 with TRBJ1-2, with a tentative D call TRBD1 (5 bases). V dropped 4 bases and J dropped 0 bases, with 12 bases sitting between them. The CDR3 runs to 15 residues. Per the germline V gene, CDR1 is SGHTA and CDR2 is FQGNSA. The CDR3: CASSSSRVANYGYTF. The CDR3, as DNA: TGTGCCAGCAGCTCTTCCAGGGTGGCTAACTATGGCTACACCTTC.

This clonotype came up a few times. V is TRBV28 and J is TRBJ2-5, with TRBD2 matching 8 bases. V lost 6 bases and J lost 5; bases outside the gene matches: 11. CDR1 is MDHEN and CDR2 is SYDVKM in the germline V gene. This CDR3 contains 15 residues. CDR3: CASSGLAQSEETQYF. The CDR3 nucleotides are TGTGCCAGCAGCGGACTAGCACAGAGTGAGGAGACCCAGTACTTC.

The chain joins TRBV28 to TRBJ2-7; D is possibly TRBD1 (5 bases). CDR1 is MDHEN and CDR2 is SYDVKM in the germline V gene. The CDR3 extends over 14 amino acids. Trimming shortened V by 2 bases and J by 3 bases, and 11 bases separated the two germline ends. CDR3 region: CASSLIGDLYEQYF. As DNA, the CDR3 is TGTGCCAGCAGTTTAATAGGGGATCTCTACGAGCAGTACTTC.

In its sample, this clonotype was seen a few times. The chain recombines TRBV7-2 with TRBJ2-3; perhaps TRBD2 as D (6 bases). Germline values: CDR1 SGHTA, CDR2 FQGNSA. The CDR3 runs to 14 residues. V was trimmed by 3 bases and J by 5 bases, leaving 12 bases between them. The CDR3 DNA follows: TGTGCCAGCAGCTTGGCGGGATCAGAAGATACGCAGTATTTT. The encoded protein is CASSLAGSEDTQYF.

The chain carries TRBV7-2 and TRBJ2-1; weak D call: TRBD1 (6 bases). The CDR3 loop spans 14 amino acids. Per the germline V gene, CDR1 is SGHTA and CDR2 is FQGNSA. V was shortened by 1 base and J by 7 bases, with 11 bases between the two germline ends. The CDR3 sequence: CASSLGGPGNEQFF. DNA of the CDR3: TGTGCCAGCAGCTTAGGGGGGCCTGGAAATGAGCAGTTCTTC.

The DNA for the CDR3 is TGTGCCAGCAGCTTAATGCGCGGGCCCGGCTATGGCTACACCTTC. Protein: CASSLMRGPGYGYTF. The chain links TRBV7-2 to TRBJ1-2; the D is unclear. In germline, CDR1 is SGHTA, CDR2 FQGNSA. This CDR3 comprises 15 residues. V shed 2 bases and J shed 4 bases, with 14 bases lying between them.

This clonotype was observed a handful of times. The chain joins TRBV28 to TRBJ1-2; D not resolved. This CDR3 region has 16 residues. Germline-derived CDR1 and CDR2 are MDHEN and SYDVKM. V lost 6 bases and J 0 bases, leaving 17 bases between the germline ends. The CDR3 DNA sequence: TGTGCCAGCAGCCCTCTTTGGACCAGTTCTAACTATGGCTACACCTTC. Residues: CASSPLWTSSNYGYTF.

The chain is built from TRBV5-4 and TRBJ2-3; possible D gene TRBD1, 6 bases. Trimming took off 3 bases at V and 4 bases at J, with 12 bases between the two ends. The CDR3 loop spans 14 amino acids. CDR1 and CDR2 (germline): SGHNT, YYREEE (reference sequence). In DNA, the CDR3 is TGTGCCAGCAGCTCCGAGACAGGAGCAGATACGCAGTATTTT. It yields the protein CASSSETGADTQYF.

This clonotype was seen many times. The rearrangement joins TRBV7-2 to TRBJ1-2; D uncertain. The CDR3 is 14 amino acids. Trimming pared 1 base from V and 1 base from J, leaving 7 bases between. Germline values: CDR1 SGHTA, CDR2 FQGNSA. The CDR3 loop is CASSLVRGNYGYTF. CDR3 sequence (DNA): TGTGCCAGCAGCTTAGTACGGGGTAACTATGGCTACACCTTC.

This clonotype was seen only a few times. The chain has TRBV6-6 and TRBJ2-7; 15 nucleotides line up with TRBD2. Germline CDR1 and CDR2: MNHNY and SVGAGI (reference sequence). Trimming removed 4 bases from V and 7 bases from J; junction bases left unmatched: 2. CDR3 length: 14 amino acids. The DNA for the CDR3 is TGTGCCAGCAGTTCCGGGACTAGCGGGAGGGAGCAGTACGTC. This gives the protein CASSSGTSGREQYV.

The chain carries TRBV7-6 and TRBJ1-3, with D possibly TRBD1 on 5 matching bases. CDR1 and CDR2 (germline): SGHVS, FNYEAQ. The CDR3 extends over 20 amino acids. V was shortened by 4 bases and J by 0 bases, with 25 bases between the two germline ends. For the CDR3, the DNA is TGTGCCAGCAGCTCCCTGATCCTTCCGGGGACCATCAGCTCTGGAAACACCATATATTTT. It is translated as CASSSLILPGTISSGNTIYF. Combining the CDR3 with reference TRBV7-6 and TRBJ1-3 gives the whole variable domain GAGVSQSPRYKVTKRGQDVALRCDPISGHVSLYWYRQALGQGPEFLTYFNYEAQQDKSGLPNDRFSAERPEGSISTLTIQRTEQRDSAMYRCASSSLILPGTISSGNTIYFGEGSWLTVV.

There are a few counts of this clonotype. For the CDR3, the DNA is TGTGCCAGCTCACCACCTACGGGAGGGCCTCTCTCCAATGAGCAGTTCTTC. Translation gives CASSPPTGGPLSNEQFF. The V and J genes are TRBV18 and TRBJ2-1; TRBD2 aligns across 8 bases. With 0 bases clipped from V and 6 bases from J, the junction kept 10 bases outside the gene matches. The CDR3 covers 17 residues. CDR1 is KGHSH, CDR2 LQKENI, per germline. Complete variable domain (other parts from reference TRBV18 and TRBJ2-1): NAGVMQNPRHLVRRRGQEARLRCSPMKGHSHVYWYRQLPEEGLKFMVYLQKENIIDESGMPKERFSAEFPKEGPSILRIQQVVRGDSAAYFCASSPPTGGPLSNEQFFGPGTRLTVL.

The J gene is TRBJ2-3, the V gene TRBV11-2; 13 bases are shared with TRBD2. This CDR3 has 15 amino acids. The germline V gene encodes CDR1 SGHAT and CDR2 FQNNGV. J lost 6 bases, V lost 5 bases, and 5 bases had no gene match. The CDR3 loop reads CASSAGLAGADTQYF. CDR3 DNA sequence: TGTGCCAGCAGCGCCGGACTAGCGGGGGCCGATACGCAGTATTTT. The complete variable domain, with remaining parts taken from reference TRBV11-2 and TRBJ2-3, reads EAGVAQSPRYKIIEKRQSVAFWCNPISGHATLYWYQQILGQGPKLLIQFQNNGVVDDSQLPKDRFSAERLKGVDSTLKIQPAKLEDSAVYLCASSAGLAGADTQYFGPGTRLTVL.

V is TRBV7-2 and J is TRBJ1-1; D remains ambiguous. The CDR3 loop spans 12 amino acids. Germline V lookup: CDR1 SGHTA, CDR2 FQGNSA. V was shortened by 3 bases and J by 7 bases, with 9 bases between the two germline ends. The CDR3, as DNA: TGTGCCAGCAGCTTCTCGGGTATTGAAGCTTTCTTT. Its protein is CASSFSGIEAFF.

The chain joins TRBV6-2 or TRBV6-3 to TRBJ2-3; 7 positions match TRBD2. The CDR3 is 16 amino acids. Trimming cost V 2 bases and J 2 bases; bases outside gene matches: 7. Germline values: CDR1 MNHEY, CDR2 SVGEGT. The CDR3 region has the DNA TGTGCCAGCAGTTACGAGCTAGCGGTATTCACAGATACGCAGTATTTT. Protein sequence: CASSYELAVFTDTQYF.

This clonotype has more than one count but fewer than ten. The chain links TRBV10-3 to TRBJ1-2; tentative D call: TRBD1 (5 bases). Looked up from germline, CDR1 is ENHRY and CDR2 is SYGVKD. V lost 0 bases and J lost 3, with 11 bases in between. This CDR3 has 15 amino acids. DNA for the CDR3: TGTGCCATCAGTGAGTCGGGGGATTTGGACTATGGCTACACCTTC. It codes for CAISESGDLDYGYTF.

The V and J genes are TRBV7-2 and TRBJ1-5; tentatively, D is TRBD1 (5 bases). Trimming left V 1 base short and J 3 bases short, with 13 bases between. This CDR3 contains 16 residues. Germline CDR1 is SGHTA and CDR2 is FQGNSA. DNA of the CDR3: TGTGCCAGCAGCTTAGGGCCAGGGTTGAACAATCAGCCCCAGCATTTT. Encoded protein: CASSLGPGLNNQPQHF.